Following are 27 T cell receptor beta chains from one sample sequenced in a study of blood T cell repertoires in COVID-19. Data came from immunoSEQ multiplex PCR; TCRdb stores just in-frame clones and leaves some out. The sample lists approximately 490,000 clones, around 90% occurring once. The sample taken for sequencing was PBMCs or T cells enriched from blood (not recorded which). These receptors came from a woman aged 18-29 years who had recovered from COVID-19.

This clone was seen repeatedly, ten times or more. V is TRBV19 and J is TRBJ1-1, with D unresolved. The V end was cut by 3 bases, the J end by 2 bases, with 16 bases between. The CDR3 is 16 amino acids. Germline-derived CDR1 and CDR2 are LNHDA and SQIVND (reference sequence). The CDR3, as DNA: TGTGCCAGTAGTATGGGCAGCACAAATTTAAACACTGAAGCTTTCTTT. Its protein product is CASSMGSTNLNTEAFF.

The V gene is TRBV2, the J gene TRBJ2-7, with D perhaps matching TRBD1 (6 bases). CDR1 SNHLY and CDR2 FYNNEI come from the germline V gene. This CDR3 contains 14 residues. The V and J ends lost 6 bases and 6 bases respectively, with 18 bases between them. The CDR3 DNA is TGTGCCAGCAGCTCGGGACAAGAGGCTCGCGAGCAGTACTTC. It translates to CASSSGQEAREQYF.

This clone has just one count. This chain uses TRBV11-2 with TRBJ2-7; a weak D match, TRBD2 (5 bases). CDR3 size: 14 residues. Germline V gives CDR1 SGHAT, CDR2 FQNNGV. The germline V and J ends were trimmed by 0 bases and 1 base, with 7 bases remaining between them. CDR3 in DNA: TGTGCCAGCAGCTTAGAAAGGGAGTCCTACGAGCAGTACTTC. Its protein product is CASSLERESYEQYF.

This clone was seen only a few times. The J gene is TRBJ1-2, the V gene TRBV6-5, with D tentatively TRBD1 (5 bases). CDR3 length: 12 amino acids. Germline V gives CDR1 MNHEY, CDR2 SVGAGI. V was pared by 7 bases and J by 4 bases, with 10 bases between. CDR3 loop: CASTMGGYGYTF. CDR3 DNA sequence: TGTGCCAGCACCATGGGGGGCTATGGCTACACCTTC.

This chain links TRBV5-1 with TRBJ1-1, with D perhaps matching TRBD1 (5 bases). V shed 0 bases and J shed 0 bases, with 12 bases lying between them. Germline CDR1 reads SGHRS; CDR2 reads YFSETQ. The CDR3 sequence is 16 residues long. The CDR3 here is CASSLAGGRMNTEAFF. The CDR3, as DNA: TGCGCCAGCAGCTTGGCCGGGGGACGGATGAACACTGAAGCTTTCTTT.

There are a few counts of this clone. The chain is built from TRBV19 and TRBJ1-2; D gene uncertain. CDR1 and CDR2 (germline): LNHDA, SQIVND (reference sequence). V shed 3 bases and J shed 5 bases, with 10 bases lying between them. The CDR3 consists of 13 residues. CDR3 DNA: TGTGCCAGTAGTATCGGGATGAAGTATGGCTACACCTTC. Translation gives CASSIGMKYGYTF.

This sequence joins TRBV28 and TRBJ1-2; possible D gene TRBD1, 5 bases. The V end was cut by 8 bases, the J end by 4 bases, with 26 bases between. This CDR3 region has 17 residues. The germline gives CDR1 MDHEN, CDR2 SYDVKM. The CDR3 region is CASFSPGLPSMGYGYTF. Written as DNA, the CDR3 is TGTGCCAGCTTCTCCCCGGGACTCCCTAGTATGGGCTATGGCTACACCTTC.

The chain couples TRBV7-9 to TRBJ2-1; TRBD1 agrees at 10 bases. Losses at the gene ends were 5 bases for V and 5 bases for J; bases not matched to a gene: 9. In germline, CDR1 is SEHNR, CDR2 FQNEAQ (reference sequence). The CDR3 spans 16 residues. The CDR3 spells CASSRKPGTGDNEQFF. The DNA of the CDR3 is TGTGCCAGCAGCCGCAAACCCGGGACAGGGGACAATGAGCAGTTCTTC.

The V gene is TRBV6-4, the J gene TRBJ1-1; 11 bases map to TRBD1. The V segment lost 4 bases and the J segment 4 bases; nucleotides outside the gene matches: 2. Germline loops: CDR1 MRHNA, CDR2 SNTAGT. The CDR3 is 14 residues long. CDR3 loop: CASSAGTGGTEAFF. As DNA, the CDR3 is TGTGCCAGCAGTGCCGGGACAGGGGGCACTGAAGCTTTCTTT.

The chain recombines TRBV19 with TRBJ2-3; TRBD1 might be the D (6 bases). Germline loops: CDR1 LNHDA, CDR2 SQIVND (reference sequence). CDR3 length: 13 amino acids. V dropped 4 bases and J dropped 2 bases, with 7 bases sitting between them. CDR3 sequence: CASSTGATDTQYF. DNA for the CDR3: TGTGCCAGTAGTACAGGGGCCACAGATACGCAGTATTTT.

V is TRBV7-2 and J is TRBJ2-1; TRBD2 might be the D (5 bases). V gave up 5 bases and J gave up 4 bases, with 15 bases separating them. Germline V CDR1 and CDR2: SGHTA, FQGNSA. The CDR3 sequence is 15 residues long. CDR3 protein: CASSLGVGPYNEQFF. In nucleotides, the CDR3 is TGTGCCAGCAGCCTCGGGGTAGGACCTTACAATGAGCAGTTCTTC.

The CDR3 loop is CASSLSRGGEQFF. The CDR3 coding sequence is TGTGCCAGCAGCCTGAGTAGGGGCGGTGAGCAGTTCTTC. The chain joins TRBV11-2 to TRBJ2-1; tentative D call: TRBD1 (5 bases). Germline values: CDR1 SGHAT, CDR2 FQNNGV. Between the trimmed V and J ends, which lost 5 bases and 9 bases, there was a span of 14 bases. The CDR3 contains 13 residues. Full variable domain (outside the CDR3, taken from reference TRBV11-2 and TRBJ2-1): EAGVAQSPRYKIIEKRQSVAFWCNPISGHATLYWYQQILGQGPKLLIQFQNNGVVDDSQLPKDRFSAERLKGVDSTLKIQPAKLEDSAVYLCASSLSRGGEQFFGPGTRLTVL.

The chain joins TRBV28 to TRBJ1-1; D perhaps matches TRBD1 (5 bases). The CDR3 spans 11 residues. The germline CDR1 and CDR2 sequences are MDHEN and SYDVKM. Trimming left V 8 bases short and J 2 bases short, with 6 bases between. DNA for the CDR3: TGTGCCAGCCAGGGAAACACTGAAGCTTTCTTT. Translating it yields CASQGNTEAFF.

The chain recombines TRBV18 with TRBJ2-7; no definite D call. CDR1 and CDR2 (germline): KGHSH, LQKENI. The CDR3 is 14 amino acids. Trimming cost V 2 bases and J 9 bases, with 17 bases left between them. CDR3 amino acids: CASSPSLQATGQYF. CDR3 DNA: TGTGCCAGCTCACCAAGTCTACAAGCCACGGGGCAGTACTTC.

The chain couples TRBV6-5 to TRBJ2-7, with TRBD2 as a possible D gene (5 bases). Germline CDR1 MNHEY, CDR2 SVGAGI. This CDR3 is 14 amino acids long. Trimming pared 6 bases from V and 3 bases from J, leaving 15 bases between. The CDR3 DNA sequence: TGTGCCAGCAGCCCGTCGACGGGGATCTACGAGCAGTACTTC. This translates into CASSPSTGIYEQYF.

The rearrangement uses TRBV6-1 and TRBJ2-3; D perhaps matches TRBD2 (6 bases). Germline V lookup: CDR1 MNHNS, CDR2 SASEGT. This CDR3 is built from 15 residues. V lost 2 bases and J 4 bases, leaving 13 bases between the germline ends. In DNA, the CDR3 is TGTGCCAGCAGTGAATCGGCCGGAGGGGCAGATACGCAGTATTTT. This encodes CASSESAGGADTQYF.

The CDR3 DNA reads as TGTGCCAGTAGTATAGACTTCCAGGACAGCATGAACACTGAAGCTTTCTTT. It specifies CASSIDFQDSMNTEAFF. V and J are TRBV19 and TRBJ1-1; a possible D gene is TRBD1 (6 bases). From germline, CDR1 is LNHDA and CDR2 SQIVND (reference sequence). CDR3 length: 17 residues. Trimming removed 0 bases from V and 0 bases from J, with 14 bases in between.

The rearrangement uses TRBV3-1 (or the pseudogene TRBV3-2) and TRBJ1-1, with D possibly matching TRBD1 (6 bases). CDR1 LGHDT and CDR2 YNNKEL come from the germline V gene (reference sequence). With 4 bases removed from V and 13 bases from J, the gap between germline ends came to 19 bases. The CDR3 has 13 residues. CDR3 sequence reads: CASSLGAGTGGFF. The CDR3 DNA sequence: TGTGCCAGCAGCCTGGGGGCGGGCACAGGCGGTTTCTTT.

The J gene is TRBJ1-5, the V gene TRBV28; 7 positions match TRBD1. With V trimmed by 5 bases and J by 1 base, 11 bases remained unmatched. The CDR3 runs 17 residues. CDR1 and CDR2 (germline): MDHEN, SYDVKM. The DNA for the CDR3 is TGTGCCAGCAGTCCGGACCCGACAGGGTCAAGCAATCAGCCCCAGCATTTT. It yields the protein CASSPDPTGSSNQPQHF.

CDR3 DNA: TGTGCCAGCAGCTTTACCAGGGGGAGGGAGCAGTACTTC. Its translation is CASSFTRGREQYF. The chain employs TRBV7-9 and TRBJ2-7, with D perhaps TRBD1 (7 bases). Trimming stripped 3 bases from V and 7 bases from J, with 13 bases between. CDR3 size: 13 residues. Germline lookup yields CDR1 SEHNR and CDR2 FQNEAQ (reference sequence).

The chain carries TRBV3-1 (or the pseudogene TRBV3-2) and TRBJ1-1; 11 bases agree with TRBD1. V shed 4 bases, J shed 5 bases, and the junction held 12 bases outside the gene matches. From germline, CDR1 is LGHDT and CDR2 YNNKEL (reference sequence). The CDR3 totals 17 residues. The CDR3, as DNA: TGTGCCAGCAGCCCGCTTAGGGGGACAGGGGGGTTAACTGAAGCTTTCTTT. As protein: CASSPLRGTGGLTEAFF.

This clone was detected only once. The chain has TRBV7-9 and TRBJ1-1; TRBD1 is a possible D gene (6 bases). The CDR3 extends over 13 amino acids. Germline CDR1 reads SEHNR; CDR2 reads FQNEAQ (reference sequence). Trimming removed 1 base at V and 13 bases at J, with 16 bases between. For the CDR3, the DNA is TGTGCCAGCAGCTTAGACGGGGGGCGCTTTATTTTCTTT. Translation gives CASSLDGGRFIFF. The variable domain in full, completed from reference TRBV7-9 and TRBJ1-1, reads DTGVSQNPRHKITKRGQNVTFRCDPISEHNRLYWYRQTLGQGPEFLTYFQNEAQLEKSRLLSDRFSAERPKGSFSTLEIQRTEQGDSAMYLCASSLDGGRFIFFGQGTRLTVV.

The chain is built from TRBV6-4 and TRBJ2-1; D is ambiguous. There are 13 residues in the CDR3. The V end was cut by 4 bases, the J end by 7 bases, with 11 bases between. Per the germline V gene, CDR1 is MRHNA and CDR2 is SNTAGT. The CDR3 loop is CASSAEFRNEQFF. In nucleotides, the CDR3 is TGTGCCAGCAGTGCCGAGTTCAGGAATGAGCAGTTCTTC.

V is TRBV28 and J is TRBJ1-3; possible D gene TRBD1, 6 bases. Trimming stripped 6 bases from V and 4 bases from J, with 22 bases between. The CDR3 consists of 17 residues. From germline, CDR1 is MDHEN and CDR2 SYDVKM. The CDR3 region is CASSPGVYRAGGNTIYF. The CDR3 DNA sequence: TGTGCCAGCAGCCCCGGCGTATACAGGGCCGGCGGAAACACCATATATTTT.

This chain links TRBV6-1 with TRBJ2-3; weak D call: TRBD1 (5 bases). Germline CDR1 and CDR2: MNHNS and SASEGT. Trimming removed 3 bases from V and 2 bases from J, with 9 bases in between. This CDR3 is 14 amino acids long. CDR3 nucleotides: TGTGCCAGCAGTGACAGGGCCCTCACAGATACGCAGTATTTT. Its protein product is CASSDRALTDTQYF.

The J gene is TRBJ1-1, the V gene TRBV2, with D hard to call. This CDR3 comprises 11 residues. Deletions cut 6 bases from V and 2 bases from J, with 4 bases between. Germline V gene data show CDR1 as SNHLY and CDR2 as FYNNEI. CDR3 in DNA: TGTGCCAGCAGGTTAAACACTGAAGCTTTCTTT. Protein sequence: CASRLNTEAFF.

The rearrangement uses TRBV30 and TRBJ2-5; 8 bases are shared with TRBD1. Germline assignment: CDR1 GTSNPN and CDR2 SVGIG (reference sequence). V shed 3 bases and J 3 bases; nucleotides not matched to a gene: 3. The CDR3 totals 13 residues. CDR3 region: CAWRETGEETQYF. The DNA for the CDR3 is TGTGCCTGGAGAGAGACAGGGGAAGAGACCCAGTACTTC.